This record looks at one T cell receptor (beta chain) sequence and its context. Trimming pared 3 bases from V and 3 bases from J, leaving 18 bases between. CDR3 length: 17 amino acids. The germline CDR1 and CDR2 sequences are SGHDN and FVKESK. This entry belongs to a study of T cell changes during pregnancy in multiple sclerosis. Repertoires were generated with immunoSEQ multiplex PCR, while TCRdb's copy carries only in-frame clones and drops some. The table has fewer than 95,000 clones, roughly 93% seen once. The rearrangement links TRBV14 to TRBJ2-1; D call uncertain. This sample comprised peripheral blood, obtained in the first trimester of pregnancy. The source is a female donor with multiple sclerosis, enrolled in a pregnancy study. The CDR3 nucleotides are TGTGCCAGCAGCCAGACTGGTACCCGCTACCTCTACAATGAGCAGTTCTTC. This gives the protein CASSQTGTRYLYNEQFF.